The 20 T cell receptor beta chains listed next were all sequenced from one sample in a study of control samples from healthy donors and cancer patients. Sequencing was performed with immunoSEQ multiplex PCR; in TCRdb, only in-frame clones are kept and a portion is missing. This table holds roughly 86,000 clones, about nine tenths found once. The sequencing sample was made of blood. Source of these receptors: a man younger than 40 in good health.

The chain recombines TRBV7-9 with TRBJ2-3; D possibly corresponds to TRBD1 (6 bases). Looked up from germline, CDR1 is SEHNR and CDR2 is FQNEAQ (reference sequence). Between the trimmed V and J ends, which lost 3 bases and 4 bases, there was a span of 11 bases. The CDR3 covers 14 residues. The CDR3 region is CASSLAGVSDTQYF. The CDR3 region has the DNA TGTGCCAGCAGCTTGGCAGGGGTGTCAGATACGCAGTATTTT.

V is TRBV5-1 and J is TRBJ2-5, with TRBD1 identical over 8 bases. This CDR3 comprises 13 residues. Germline CDR1 reads SGHRS; CDR2 reads YFSETQ. V trimming: 4 bases; J trimming: 3 bases; junction bases outside the gene matches: 2. The CDR3 region is CASSTGQEETQYF. CDR3 nucleotides: TGCGCCAGCAGCACGGGACAGGAAGAGACCCAGTACTTC.

This clone has a single count. J is TRBJ1-2 and V is TRBV20-1; perhaps TRBD1 as D (5 bases). The CDR3 has 13 residues. Trimming took 3 bases from V and 4 from J, leaving 12 bases between them. Germline CDR1 and CDR2: DFQATT and SNEGSKA (reference sequence). The CDR3 DNA sequence: TGCAGTGCTAGTCAGGGCGGACGCTATGGCTACACCTTC. This translates into CSASQGGRYGYTF.

The J gene is TRBJ2-1, the V gene TRBV4-1; the match to TRBD2 covers 8 bases. Germline-derived CDR1 and CDR2 are MGHRA and YSYEKL. CDR3 length equals 15 residues. Losses at the gene ends were 3 bases for V and 3 bases for J; bases not matched to a gene: 4. The CDR3 DNA is TGCGCCAGCAGCCAGGGACTAGGCGGCTACAATGAGCAGTTCTTC. Amino acid sequence: CASSQGLGGYNEQFF.

V usage is TRBV12-3 or TRBV12-4 and J usage is TRBJ2-7, with D uncertain. The CDR3 covers 11 residues. V lost 3 bases to trimming and J lost 7 bases, with 7 bases between them. CDR3 sequence (DNA): TGTGCCAGCAGTTTTCTGGGGGAGCAGTACTTC. Protein sequence: CASSFLGEQYF.

This clone was seen a handful of times. The chain links TRBV2 to TRBJ1-5, with 7 bases matching TRBD1. This CDR3 is built from 15 residues. J gave up 2 bases and V 2 bases, and 3 bases lay outside the gene matches. Germline CDR1 is SNHLY and CDR2 is FYNNEI. Written as DNA, the CDR3 is TGTGCCAGCAGTGAAAGGGGGCAGGGCAATCAGCCCCAGCATTTT. Its translation: CASSERGQGNQPQHF. Variable domain in full (rest from reference TRBV2 and TRBJ1-5): EPEVTQTPSHQVTQMGQEVILRCVPISNHLYFYWYRQILGQKVEFLVSFYNNEISEKSEIFDDQFSVERPDGSNFTLKIRSTKLEDSAMYFCASSERGQGNQPQHFGDGTRLSIL.

The J gene is TRBJ1-2, the V gene TRBV5-1, with 9 bases aligning to TRBD1. The germline gives CDR1 SGHRS, CDR2 YFSETQ. Trimming cost V 1 base and J 8 bases; bases outside gene matches: 6. The CDR3 length is 14 residues. Here the CDR3 reads CASSLSGQGNGYTF. In DNA, the CDR3 is TGCGCCAGCAGCTTGTCCGGACAGGGGAACGGCTACACCTTC.

The chain carries TRBV7-3 and TRBJ2-3; D could derive from TRBD1 or TRBD2 (5 bases each). This CDR3 is 15 amino acids long. Germline CDR1 is SGHTA and CDR2 is FQGTGA. The V end was cut by 3 bases, the J end by 6 bases, with 16 bases between. The CDR3 reads CASSLGSGTPDTQYF. CDR3 bases: TGTGCCAGCAGCTTGGGGTCCGGGACCCCCGATACGCAGTATTTT.

The chain is built from TRBV3-1 (or the pseudogene TRBV3-2) and TRBJ1-5; no clear D gene. Per the germline V gene, CDR1 is LGHDT and CDR2 is YNNKEL (reference sequence). This CDR3 is built from 15 residues. The V gene lost 1 base and the J gene lost 4 bases, with 11 bases spanning the gap. CDR3 in amino acids: CASSQGSPANQPQHF. CDR3 coding DNA: TGTGCCAGCAGCCAAGGATCACCGGCAAATCAGCCCCAGCATTTT.

V usage is TRBV27 and J usage is TRBJ1-2, with D possibly TRBD1 on 5 matching bases. From germline, CDR1 is MNHEY and CDR2 SMNVEV (reference sequence). This CDR3 contains 15 residues. The V gene lost 5 bases and the J gene lost 8 bases, with 21 bases spanning the gap. CDR3 coding DNA: TGTGCCAGCAGTCTACTCCGGCAGGGAGGGAAGGGCTACACCTTC. It codes for CASSLLRQGGKGYTF.

The genes are TRBV7-6 and TRBJ1-4, with 9 nucleotides matching TRBD1. The CDR3 is 15 residues long. The germline CDR1 and CDR2 sequences are SGHVS and FNYEAQ. With V trimmed by 5 bases and J by 5 bases, 6 bases remained unmatched. This chain's CDR3 is CASSEGTGRNEKLFF. In nucleotides, the CDR3 is TGTGCCAGCAGCGAAGGGACAGGGAGGAATGAAAAACTGTTTTTT.

The CDR3 coding sequence is TGTGCCAGCAGCCGGACTAGCGGGATGCGGACCGGGGAGCTGTTTTTT. Encoded protein: CASSRTSGMRTGELFF. The chain combines TRBV27 with TRBJ2-2, with 12 bases identical to TRBD2. V lost 6 bases, J lost 5 bases, and 7 bases stayed unmatched. The CDR3 has 16 residues. CDR1 is MNHEY, CDR2 SMNVEV, per germline (reference sequence).

CDR3 nucleotide sequence: TGTGCCTGGAGTGTATCAGGGTCCGGGGCCAACGTCCTGACTTTC. Translating it yields CAWSVSGSGANVLTF. The rearrangement uses TRBV30 and TRBJ2-6; possibly TRBD1 for D (5 bases). The CDR3 is 15 residues long. Trimming took 0 bases from V and 4 from J, leaving 10 bases between them. In germline, CDR1 is GTSNPN, CDR2 SVGIG (reference sequence).

The chain is built from TRBV30 and TRBJ2-3; D possibly corresponds to TRBD2 (7 bases). CDR3 length: 15 residues. Trimming stripped 4 bases from V and 7 bases from J, with 21 bases between. In germline, CDR1 is GTSNPN, CDR2 SVGIG (reference sequence). Here the CDR3 DNA reads TGTGCCTGGAACGGGCGGGGGCCCCCCCGTAATACGCAGTATTTT. This codes for CAWNGRGPPRNTQYF.

The chain uses TRBV28 and TRBJ1-6; no definite D call. V gave up 4 bases and J gave up 0 bases, with 7 bases separating them. CDR3 length: 15 residues. CDR1 MDHEN and CDR2 SYDVKM come from the germline V gene. This chain's CDR3 is CASSYGSSYNSPLHF. The CDR3 DNA sequence: TGTGCCAGCAGTTACGGTAGCTCCTATAATTCACCCCTCCACTTT.

This sequence joins TRBV29-1 and TRBJ1-2; D is undetermined. This CDR3 spans 13 amino acids. Germline values: CDR1 SQVTM, CDR2 ANQGSEA. Trimming removed 7 bases from V and 0 bases from J, with 12 bases in between. In DNA, the CDR3 is TGCAGCGCGACCGAGCGCTCTAACTATGGCTACACCTTC. Residues: CSATERSNYGYTF.

This chain connects TRBV2 to TRBJ2-1; TRBD2 matches at 9 bases. Germline trimming cut 3 bases from V and 9 bases from J; bases unmatched to any gene: 12. The CDR3 covers 16 residues. Germline V CDR1 and CDR2: SNHLY, FYNNEI. CDR3 in amino acids: CASSDPSLAGVVEQFF. The CDR3 nucleotides read TGTGCCAGCAGTGACCCCTCCTTAGCGGGAGTGGTTGAGCAGTTCTTC.

V usage is TRBV7-9 and J usage is TRBJ2-1; D might be TRBD1 or TRBD2, each matching 5 bases. This CDR3 is 16 amino acids long. Germline-derived CDR1 and CDR2 are SEHNR and FQNEAQ (reference sequence). V was cut by 4 bases and J by 0 bases, with 13 bases left in between. CDR3 amino acids: CASSSTGRSSYNEQFF. CDR3 nucleotides: TGTGCCAGCAGCTCGACGGGACGGAGCTCCTACAATGAGCAGTTCTTC.

The chain employs TRBV10-3 and TRBJ2-7; D gene unclear. Germline V lookup: CDR1 ENHRY, CDR2 SYGVKD. The CDR3 length is 13 residues. V lost 3 bases, J lost 3 bases, and 9 bases lay in between. This CDR3 is CAISEESNYEQYF. The CDR3 DNA reads as TGTGCCATCAGTGAAGAGTCTAACTACGAGCAGTACTTC.

The chain combines TRBV19 with TRBJ2-7; 15 bases line up with TRBD2. The CDR3 is made up of 16 amino acids. Germline V gene sequence: CDR1 LNHDA, CDR2 SQIVND (reference sequence). J lost 2 bases, V lost 6 bases, and 5 bases had no gene match. CDR3 DNA: TGTGCCAGTAGACCGGGACTAGCGGGAGGCCCCTACGAGCAGTACTTC. Translation: CASRPGLAGGPYEQYF.